The 20 T cell receptor beta chains listed next were all sequenced from one sample in a study of molecular identifiers for immune sequencing clone quantification. MiXCR, run by TCRdb on the PCR reads, gives a single entry per CDR3 protein. This table has 8,500 to 11,000 distinct CDR3 sequences, around 20% appearing once. The material sequenced was naive CD8+ T cells from blood, with Jurkat cell RNA spiked in. The subset is: FACS-sorted CD8+CD4-CCR7+CD45RA+ naive T cells. The receptors derive from a human donor in good health. Some libraries in this study had Jurkat cell RNA spiked in.

This clonotype ranks as medium-sized. CDR3 protein: CASSLPTDWAYGYTF. The CDR3 DNA is TGTGCCAGCAGCTTACCCACTGACTGGGCCTATGGCTACACCTTC. The rearrangement links TRBV7-9 to TRBJ1-2; D gene ambiguous. V was cut by 2 bases and J by 4 bases, with 14 bases left in between. The CDR3 is 15 amino acids. Germline V gene data show CDR1 as SEHNR and CDR2 as FQNEAQ (reference sequence).

This clonotype occurred a few times. A read error may be the cause here, since a much bigger clone is one base away. The rearrangement uses TRBV6-4 and TRBJ1-5; TRBD1 is a possible D gene (6 bases). Germline CDR1 and CDR2: MRHNA and SNTAGT. V lost 3 bases and J lost 11, with 11 bases in between. This CDR3 region has 12 residues. The CDR3 DNA is TGTGCCAGCAGTGAAGTACAGGGAACCCAGCATTTT. Residues: CASSEVQGTQHF.

With respect to this clonotype: A read error may explain this, as a much larger clone is one base away. J is TRBJ2-1 and V is TRBV4-2, with D unresolved. This CDR3 is 11 amino acids long. From germline, CDR1 is LGHNA and CDR2 YNFKEQ. CDR3 protein: CASSILNERFF. The CDR3 nucleotides are TGTGCCAGCAGTATACTCAATGAGCGGTTCTTC.

By proportion, this clonotype is medium-sized. V is TRBV7-9 and J is TRBJ2-7; weak D call: TRBD1 (6 bases). Trimming stripped 4 bases from V and 2 bases from J, with 12 bases between. Per germline, CDR1 SEHNR and CDR2 FQNEAQ (reference sequence). The CDR3 runs 14 residues. The CDR3 here is CASSSSRGPYEQYF. DNA for the CDR3: TGTGCCAGCAGCTCAAGCAGGGGACCCTACGAGCAGTACTTC.

This clonotype is labeled as medium-sized. This chain joins TRBV14 and TRBJ1-1, with TRBD1 identical over 9 bases. Per germline, CDR1 SGHDN and CDR2 FVKESK. The CDR3 has 14 amino acids. Trimming took 4 bases from V and 5 from J; bases not matched to a gene: 5. The CDR3 nucleotides are TGTGCCAGCAGCCTCCGGACAGGGGAAACTGAAGCTTTCTTT. Amino acids: CASSLRTGETEAFF.

This clonotype ranks as medium-sized. The V and J genes are TRBV29-1 and TRBJ1-1; no clear D gene. The germline V gene encodes CDR1 SQVTM and CDR2 ANQGSEA. The CDR3 sequence is 12 residues long. V gave up 2 bases and J gave up 1 base, with 5 bases separating them. The CDR3 protein is CSVETGNTEAFF. The CDR3 coding sequence is TGCAGCGTTGAAACGGGGAACACTGAAGCTTTCTTT.

Worth noting for this clonotype: No conserved phenylalanine or tryptophan is present at the end of the CDR3, so a read error is the likely explanation. The chain uses TRBV7-8 and TRBJ2-2, with D uncertain. This CDR3 spans 12 amino acids. Germline-derived CDR1 and CDR2 are SGHVS and FQNEAQ. V lost 1 base and J 7 bases, leaving 4 bases between the germline ends. Here the CDR3 DNA reads TGTGCCAGCAGCTTAGTAGGCGGGGAGCTGTTTCTT. Translating gives CASSLVGGELFL.

This clonotype was counted ten times or more. The rearrangement uses TRBV20-1 and TRBJ1-6; 9 bases line up with TRBD1. There are 18 residues in the CDR3. From germline, CDR1 is DFQATT and CDR2 SNEGSKA (reference sequence). The J segment lost 7 bases and the V segment lost 1 base, leaving 14 bases of the junction unmatched. The CDR3 is CSARVGDREKGTNSPLHF. The CDR3 region has the DNA TGCAGTGCTAGAGTTGGGGACAGGGAAAAGGGGACCAATTCACCCCTCCACTTT.

This clonotype has only a few counts. The CDR3 DNA reads as TGTGCCAGCGACCCGCTGACTAGCACAGATACGCAGTATTTT. Protein: CASDPLTSTDTQYF. This chain joins TRBV28 and TRBJ2-3, with no clear D. Trimming took off 8 bases at V and 0 bases at J, with 12 bases between the two ends. Germline loops: CDR1 MDHEN, CDR2 SYDVKM. The CDR3 sequence is 14 residues long.

Regarding this clonotype: A clone one base away is much larger, so this may be a read error. The rearrangement links TRBV7-9 to TRBJ2-5; 10 bases fit TRBD1. The length of the CDR3 is 15 residues. Germline V gives CDR1 SEHNR, CDR2 FQNEAQ (reference sequence). The CDR3 bases are TGTGCCGGCAGCTCTCTCGGACAGGGGGAAGAGACCCAGTACTTC. It translates to CAGSSLGQGEETQYF.

This clonotype was counted ten times or more. V and J are TRBV29-1 and TRBJ2-1, with D unresolved. CDR1 and CDR2 (germline): SQVTM, ANQGSEA. This CDR3 is built from 12 residues. The ends were cut back, 3 bases at V and 6 bases at J, with 9 bases in the middle. CDR3 sequence reads: CSVDDSSNEQFF. CDR3 nucleotides: TGCAGCGTTGACGACTCTTCCAATGAGCAGTTCTTC.

The chain links TRBV20-1 to TRBJ2-1; TRBD2 agrees at 8 bases. V shed 0 bases and J 2 bases; nucleotides not matched to a gene: 3. The germline gives CDR1 DFQATT, CDR2 SNEGSKA (reference sequence). CDR3 length equals 15 residues. CDR3 bases: TGCAGTGCTAGAGAACCGGGACTAGCCTACAATGAGCAGTTCTTC. It specifies CSAREPGLAYNEQFF.

This clonotype is labeled medium-sized. The chain employs TRBV2 and TRBJ1-4, with a tentative D call TRBD1 (5 bases). Per the germline V gene, CDR1 is SNHLY and CDR2 is FYNNEI. V gave up 4 bases and J gave up 4 bases, with 22 bases separating them. The CDR3 runs 18 residues. The CDR3 bases are TGTGCCAGCAGTGTTCTCCCCTCGCGACAGTCCGGTAATGAAAAACTGTTTTTT. The encoded protein is CASSVLPSRQSGNEKLFF.

In the case of this clonotype: Possible read error: a much larger clone is one base away. The gene calls are TRBV10-2 and TRBJ1-2; a weak D match, TRBD1 (5 bases). From germline, CDR1 is WSHSY and CDR2 SAAADI. This CDR3 region has 14 residues. In DNA form, the CDR3 reads TGCGCCAGCGGGAACTTGGGGGAATCCTATGGCTACATCTTC. Translating gives CASGNLGESYGYIF.

This clonotype counts as medium-sized. The gene calls are TRBV10-3 and TRBJ2-7; D is possibly TRBD2 (5 bases). CDR3 size: 14 residues. Deletions cut 2 bases from V and 6 bases from J, with 14 bases between. The V gene's germline CDR1 is ENHRY and CDR2 SYGVKD. The CDR3 nucleotides are TGTGCCATCAGTGAGACTAGTGTCAAGGGCGAGCAGTACTTC. Its protein is CAISETSVKGEQYF.

This clonotype was counted at least ten times. The chain joins TRBV5-6 to TRBJ2-7; 7 nucleotides align to TRBD1. Germline CDR1 is SGHDT and CDR2 is YYEEEE. CDR3 length: 15 residues. Trimming at V came to 1 base and at J to 0 bases, leaving 4 bases not matched to a gene. As DNA, the CDR3 is TGTGCCAGCAGCTTGTTACGGGACAGCTCCTACGAGCAGTACTTC. It translates to CASSLLRDSSYEQYF.

A few counts support this clonotype. Since the CDR3 does not end with the conserved phenylalanine or tryptophan, this likely comes from a read error. The gene calls are TRBV5-3 and TRBJ1-1; D is possibly TRBD1 (5 bases). TRBV5-3 carries the ORF label, with uncertain function. The CDR3 is 13 amino acids. The CDR3 spells CASSFQGGTEAFL. CDR3 nucleotide sequence: TGTGCCAGCAGCTTCCAGGGTGGCACTGAAGCTTTCCTT.

By sample share, this clonotype is medium-sized. The chain carries TRBV29-1 and TRBJ1-4; no clear D gene. V lost 4 bases and J 0 bases, leaving 15 bases between the germline ends. CDR1 and CDR2 from the germline V gene are SQVTM and ANQGSEA. The CDR3 contains 16 residues. The CDR3 loop reads CSVAPMGVATNEKLFF. The CDR3 DNA reads as TGCAGCGTTGCTCCCATGGGCGTTGCAACTAATGAAAAACTGTTTTTT.

Judged by abundance, this clonotype is medium-sized. This chain uses TRBV10-3 with TRBJ1-1; D gene uncertain. V dropped 2 bases and J dropped 5 bases, with 9 bases sitting between them. The CDR3 sequence is 13 residues long. Germline CDR1 and CDR2: ENHRY and SYGVKD. CDR3 protein: CAISETGRTEAFF. The CDR3 nucleotides are TGTGCCATCAGTGAGACGGGAAGAACTGAAGCTTTCTTT.

Note on this clonotype: This may stem from a read error, because a much larger clone lies one nucleotide away. The genes are TRBV20-1 and TRBJ2-5; tentative D call: TRBD1 (6 bases). Germline V gene lookup returns CDR1 DFQATT and CDR2 SNEGSKA (reference sequence). The CDR3 runs to 13 residues. The V gene lost 8 bases and the J gene lost 4 bases, with 17 bases spanning the gap. CDR3 sequence reads: CSLRTAYRETQYF. Written as DNA, the CDR3 is TGCAGTCTAAGGACAGCTTACCGAGAGACCCAGTACTTC.